The clone carrying this T cell receptor beta chain was picked up a small number of times. The sample originates from a study of beta chain features in type 1 diabetes. Based on CD45RO/CCR7/CD25/CD127/CD95/CD27, CD4+ regulatory, stem cell-like memory, naive and central memory cells were sorted. Reverse transcription of all isolated RNA meant that expressed TCRB transcripts were sequenced. The study sequenced naive, central memory and regulatory T cell samples to an average of approximately 3.5 million reads. Here immunoSEQ multiplex PCR was the method, and the copy in TCRdb shows in-frame clones only, minus some. The sample holds 200,000 to 250,000 clones; about 14% are singletons and the top ten take about 0.027%. In germline, CDR1 is MNHEY, CDR2 SVGAGI. The CDR3 totals 14 residues. V lost 5 bases to trimming and J lost 3 bases, with 12 bases between them.

The chain recombines TRBV6-5 with TRBJ2-3; TRBD1 is a possible D gene (6 bases). The clonotype was recovered from a woman aged 40 to 50 in good health. Sequencing was carried out using naive CD4+ T cells from blood. The chain's CDR3 is CASSAQGKTDTQYF. In DNA form, the CDR3 reads TGTGCCAGCAGTGCACAGGGAAAGACAGATACGCAGTATTTT.